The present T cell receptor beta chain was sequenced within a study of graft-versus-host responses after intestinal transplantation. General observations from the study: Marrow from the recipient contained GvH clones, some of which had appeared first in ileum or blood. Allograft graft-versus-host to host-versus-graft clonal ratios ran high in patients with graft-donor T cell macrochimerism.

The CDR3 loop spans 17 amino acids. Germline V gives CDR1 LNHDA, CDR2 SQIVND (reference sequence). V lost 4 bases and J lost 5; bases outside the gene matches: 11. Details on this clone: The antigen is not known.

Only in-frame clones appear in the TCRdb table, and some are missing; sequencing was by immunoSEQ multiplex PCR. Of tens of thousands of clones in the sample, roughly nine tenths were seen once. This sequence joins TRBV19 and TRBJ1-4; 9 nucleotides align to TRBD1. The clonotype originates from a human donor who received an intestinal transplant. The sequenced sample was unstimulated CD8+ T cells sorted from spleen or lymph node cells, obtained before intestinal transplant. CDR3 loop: CASSTPTRDRENEKLFF. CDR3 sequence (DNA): TGTGCCAGTAGTACTCCTACCCGGGACAGGGAAAATGAAAAACTGTTTTTT.